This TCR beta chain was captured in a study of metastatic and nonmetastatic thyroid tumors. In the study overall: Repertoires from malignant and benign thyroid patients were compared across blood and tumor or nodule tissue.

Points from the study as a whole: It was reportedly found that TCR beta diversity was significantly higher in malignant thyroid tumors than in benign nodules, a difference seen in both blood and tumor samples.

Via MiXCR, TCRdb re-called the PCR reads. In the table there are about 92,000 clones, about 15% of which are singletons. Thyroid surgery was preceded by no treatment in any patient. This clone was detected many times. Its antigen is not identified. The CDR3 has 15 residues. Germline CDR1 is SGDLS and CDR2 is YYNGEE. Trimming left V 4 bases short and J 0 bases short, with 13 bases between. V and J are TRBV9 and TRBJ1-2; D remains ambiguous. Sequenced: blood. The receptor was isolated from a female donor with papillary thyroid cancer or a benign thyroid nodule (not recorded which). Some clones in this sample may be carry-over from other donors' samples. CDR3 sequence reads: CASSPRLGANYGYTF. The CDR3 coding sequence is TGTGCCAGCAGCCCCAGACTGGGAGCTAACTATGGCTACACCTTC. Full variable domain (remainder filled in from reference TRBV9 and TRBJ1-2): DSGVTQTPKHLITATGQRVTLRCSPRSGDLSVYWYQQSLDQGLQFLIQYYNGEERAKGNILERFSAQQFPDLHSELNLSSLELGDSALYFCASSPRLGANYGYTFGSGTRLTVV.